These T cell receptor beta chains were read from a single sample in a study of T cells expressing NK-cell markers. Each CDR3 protein gets one entry in TCRdb, which reprocessed the 5' RACE reads and gives no DNA. The clone table shows over 150,000 distinct CDR3 sequences, with the ten largest holding more than 35%. The sample consisted of blood T cells: a sorted CD56 or NKG2C T cell subset, CD4+ or CD8+ T cells, or bulk PBMC T cells (not recorded which). The receptors derive from a woman between 45 and 60 years old in good health. Both conserved end residues are part of each CDR3.

J gene: TRBJ2-1; V gene: TRBV7-9; CDR3 protein: CASSPLGENEQFF
J gene: TRBJ2-1; V gene: TRBV4-1; CDR3 protein: CASSQVGRTEQFF
J gene: TRBJ2-7; V gene: TRBV11-2; CDR3 protein: CASTRGYEQYF
J gene: TRBJ1-3; V gene: TRBV4-2; CDR3 protein: CASSQDRSRGRGNTIYF
J gene: TRBJ2-1; V gene: TRBV7-9; CDR3 protein: CASSPRTSGRANKFF
J gene: TRBJ2-7; V gene: TRBV4-1; CDR3 protein: CASSQVAGVEQYF
J gene: TRBJ2-6; V gene: TRBV2; CDR3 protein: CARDVRGHGANVLTF
J gene: TRBJ2-7; V gene: TRBV6-5; CDR3 protein: CASSYRGQAYEQYF
J gene: TRBJ2-3; V gene: TRBV29-1; CDR3 protein: CSVDLTGKSTDTQYF
J gene: TRBJ2-7; V gene: TRBV4-1; CDR3 protein: CASSQAGDSYEQYF
J gene: TRBJ1-1; V gene: TRBV29-1; CDR3 protein: CSVAGDREGRTEAFF
J gene: TRBJ2-5; V gene: TRBV10-3; CDR3 protein: CAISDPGSRETQYF
J gene: TRBJ2-3; V gene: TRBV24-1; CDR3 protein: CATSDLGGEGPDTQYF
J gene: TRBJ2-1; V gene: TRBV24-1; CDR3 protein: CATSDSGTTTYNEQFF
J gene: TRBJ2-1; V gene: TRBV4-1; CDR3 protein: CASSQVRLAGVSYNEQFF
J gene: TRBJ2-3; V gene: TRBV6-1; CDR3 protein: CASSEETGGPDTQYF
J gene: TRBJ2-7; V gene: TRBV2; CDR3 protein: CAKSQGASLGEQYF
J gene: TRBJ2-3; V gene: TRBV15; CDR3 protein: CATSRTRGDTQYF
J gene: TRBJ1-1; V gene: TRBV7-6; CDR3 protein: CASSFEQGDTEAFF
J gene: TRBJ2-1; V gene: TRBV2; CDR3 protein: CASSIASESNEQFF
J gene: TRBJ2-3; V gene: TRBV7-9; CDR3 protein: CASSQGQNTDTQYF
J gene: TRBJ2-5; V gene: TRBV18; CDR3 protein: CASSLSPGLVVETQYF
J gene: TRBJ1-1; V gene: TRBV9; CDR3 protein: CASSLQGVPEAFF
J gene: TRBJ1-2; V gene: TRBV25-1; CDR3 protein: CASSPGGGGRGYTF
J gene: TRBJ1-5; V gene: TRBV12-5; CDR3 protein: CASGLELNQPQHF
J gene: TRBJ2-7; V gene: TRBV7-9; CDR3 protein: CASRPNLQGAVPGNSYEQYF
J gene: TRBJ2-7; V gene: TRBV3-1; CDR3 protein: CASSQVPRWASYEQYF
J gene: TRBJ1-1; V gene: TRBV27; CDR3 protein: CASSLMTGSATEAFF
J gene: TRBJ2-7; V gene: TRBV4-1; CDR3 protein: CASSQDIRNSYEQYF
J gene: TRBJ2-3; V gene: TRBV3-1; CDR3 protein: CASSPPGTSGSSDTQYF
J gene: TRBJ1-3; V gene: TRBV2; CDR3 protein: CASSEFARQAGNTIYF
J gene: TRBJ2-5; V gene: TRBV5-6; CDR3 protein: CASSLSASQETQYF
J gene: TRBJ2-1; V gene: TRBV7-9; CDR3 protein: CASRSGEAGSYNEQFF
J gene: TRBJ2-2; V gene: TRBV24-1; CDR3 protein: CATSDLGTGGTGELFF
J gene: TRBJ1-1; V gene: TRBV27; CDR3 protein: CASSDPGTYNTEAFF
J gene: TRBJ1-1; V gene: TRBV27; CDR3 protein: CASSLPRGPTTVPMNTEAFF
J gene: TRBJ1-1; V gene: TRBV4-1; CDR3 protein: CASRLPGPSGTEAFF
J gene: TRBJ2-2; V gene: TRBV15; CDR3 protein: CATSRDNQWSTGELFF
J gene: TRBJ1-2; V gene: TRBV6-1; CDR3 protein: CAGETDLISHIAPYYGYTF
J gene: TRBJ2-1; V gene: TRBV25-1; CDR3 protein: CASSDSDNMQFF
J gene: TRBJ1-2; V gene: TRBV27; CDR3 protein: CASSLVRGNYGYTF
J gene: TRBJ2-1; V gene: TRBV24-1; CDR3 protein: CATSDWTGDHNEQFF
J gene: TRBJ2-1; V gene: TRBV11-2; CDR3 protein: CASSLPSNEQFF
J gene: TRBJ2-6; V gene: TRBV6-5; CDR3 protein: CASSGIGANVLTF
J gene: TRBJ2-2; V gene: TRBV19; CDR3 protein: CASGGAGTGELFF
J gene: TRBJ2-1; V gene: TRBV3-1; CDR3 protein: CASSQVSLGTSGDNEQFF
J gene: TRBJ2-5; V gene: TRBV12-3/TRBV12-4; CDR3 protein: CASSSVLAGVEETQYF
J gene: TRBJ2-1; V gene: TRBV11-2; CDR3 protein: CASSLTSGPEQFF
J gene: TRBJ2-1; V gene: TRBV6-6; CDR3 protein: CASSDLTYEQFF
J gene: TRBJ2-2; V gene: TRBV7-2; CDR3 protein: CASSPSRGRTGELFF
J gene: TRBJ2-1; V gene: TRBV24-1; CDR3 protein: CATSDLPNEQFF